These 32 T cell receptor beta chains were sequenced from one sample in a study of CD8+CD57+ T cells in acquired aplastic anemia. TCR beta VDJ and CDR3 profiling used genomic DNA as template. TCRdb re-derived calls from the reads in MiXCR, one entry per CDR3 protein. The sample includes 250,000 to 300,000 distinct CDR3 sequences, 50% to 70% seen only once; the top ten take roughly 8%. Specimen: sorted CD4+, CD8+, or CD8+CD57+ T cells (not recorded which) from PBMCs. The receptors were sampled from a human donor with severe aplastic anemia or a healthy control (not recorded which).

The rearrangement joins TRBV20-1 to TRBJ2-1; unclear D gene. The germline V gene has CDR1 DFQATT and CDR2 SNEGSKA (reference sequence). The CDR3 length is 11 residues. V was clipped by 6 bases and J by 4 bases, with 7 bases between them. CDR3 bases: TGCAGTGCGTTGGTGTACAATGAGCAGTTCTTC. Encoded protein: CSALVYNEQFF.

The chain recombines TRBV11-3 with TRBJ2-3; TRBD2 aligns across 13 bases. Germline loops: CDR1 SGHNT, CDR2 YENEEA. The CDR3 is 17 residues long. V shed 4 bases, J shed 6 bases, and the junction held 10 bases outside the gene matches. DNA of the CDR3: TGTGCCAGCAGCTCGGAAGCTGGACTAGCGGGAGCGGATACGCAGTATTTT. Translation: CASSSEAGLAGADTQYF.

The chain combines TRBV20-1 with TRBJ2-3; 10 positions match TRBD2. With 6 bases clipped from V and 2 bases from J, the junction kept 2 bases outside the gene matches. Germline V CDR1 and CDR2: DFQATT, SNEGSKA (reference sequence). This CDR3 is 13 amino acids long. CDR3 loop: CSATSGATDTQYF. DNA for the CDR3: TGCAGTGCAACTAGCGGGGCCACAGATACGCAGTATTTT.

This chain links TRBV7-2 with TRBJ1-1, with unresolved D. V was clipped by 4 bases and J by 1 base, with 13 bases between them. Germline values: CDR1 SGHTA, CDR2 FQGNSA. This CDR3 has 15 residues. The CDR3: CASSSRLGGNTEAFF. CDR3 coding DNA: TGTGCCAGCAGCTCCCGACTAGGAGGGAACACTGAAGCTTTCTTT.

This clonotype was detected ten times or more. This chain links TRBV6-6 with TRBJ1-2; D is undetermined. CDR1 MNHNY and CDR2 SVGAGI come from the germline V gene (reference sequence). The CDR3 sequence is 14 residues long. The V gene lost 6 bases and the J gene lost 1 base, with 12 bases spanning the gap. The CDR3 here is CASSPLRVNYGYTF. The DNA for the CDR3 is TGTGCCAGCAGCCCCCTGCGGGTTAACTATGGCTACACCTTC.

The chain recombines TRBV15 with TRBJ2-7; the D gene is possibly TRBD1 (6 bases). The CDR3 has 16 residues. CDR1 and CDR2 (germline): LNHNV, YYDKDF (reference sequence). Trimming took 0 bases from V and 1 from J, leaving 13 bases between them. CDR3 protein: CATSRDWVGASYEQYF. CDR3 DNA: TGTGCCACCAGCAGAGATTGGGTGGGGGCTTCCTACGAGCAGTACTTC.

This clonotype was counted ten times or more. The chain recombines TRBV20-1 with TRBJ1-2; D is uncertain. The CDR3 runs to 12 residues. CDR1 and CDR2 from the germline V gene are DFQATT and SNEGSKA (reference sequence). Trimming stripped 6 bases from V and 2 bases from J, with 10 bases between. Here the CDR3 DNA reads TGCAGTGCCCCGGATCAAAACTATGGCTACACCTTC. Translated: CSAPDQNYGYTF.

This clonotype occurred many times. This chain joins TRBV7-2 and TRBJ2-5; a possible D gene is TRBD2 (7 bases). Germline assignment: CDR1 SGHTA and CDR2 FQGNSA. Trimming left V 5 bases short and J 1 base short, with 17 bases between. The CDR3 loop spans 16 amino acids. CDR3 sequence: CASSSLGGAVQETQYF. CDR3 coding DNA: TGTGCCAGCAGCAGCCTAGGGGGGGCCGTCCAAGAGACCCAGTACTTC. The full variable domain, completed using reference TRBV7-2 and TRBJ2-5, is GAGVSQSPSNKVTEKGKDVELRCDPISGHTALYWYRQSLGQGLEFLIYFQGNSAPDKSGLPSDRFSAERTGGSVSTLTIQRTQQEDSAVYLCASSSLGGAVQETQYFGPGTRLLVL.

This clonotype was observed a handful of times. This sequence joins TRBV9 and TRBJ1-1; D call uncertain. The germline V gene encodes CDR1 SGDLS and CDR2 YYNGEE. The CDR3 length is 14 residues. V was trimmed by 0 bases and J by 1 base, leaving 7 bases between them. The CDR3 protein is CASSVGPTNTEAFF. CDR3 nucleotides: TGTGCCAGCAGCGTAGGACCCACGAACACTGAAGCTTTCTTT. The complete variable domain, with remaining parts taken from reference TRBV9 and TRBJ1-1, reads DSGVTQTPKHLITATGQRVTLRCSPRSGDLSVYWYQQSLDQGLQFLIQYYNGEERAKGNILERFSAQQFPDLHSELNLSSLELGDSALYFCASSVGPTNTEAFFGQGTRLTVV.

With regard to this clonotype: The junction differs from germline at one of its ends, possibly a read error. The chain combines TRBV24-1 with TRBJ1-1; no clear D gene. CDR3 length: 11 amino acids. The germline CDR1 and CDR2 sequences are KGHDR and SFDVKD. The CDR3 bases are TGTGCCACCAGTGTTCAAAATGAAGCTTCCTTT. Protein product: CATSVQNEASF.

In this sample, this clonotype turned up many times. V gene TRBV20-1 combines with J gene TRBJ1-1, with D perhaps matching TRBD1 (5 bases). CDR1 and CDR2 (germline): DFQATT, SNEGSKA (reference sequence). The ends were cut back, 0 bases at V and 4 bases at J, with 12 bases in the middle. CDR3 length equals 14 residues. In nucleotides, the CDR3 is TGCAGTGCTAGAGACGGGGGATATGGCACTGAAGCTTTCTTT. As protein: CSARDGGYGTEAFF.

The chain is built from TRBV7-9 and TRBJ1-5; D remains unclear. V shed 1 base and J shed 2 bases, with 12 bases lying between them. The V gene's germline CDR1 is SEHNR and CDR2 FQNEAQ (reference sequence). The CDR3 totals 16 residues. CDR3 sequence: CASSLVPPGGNQPQHF. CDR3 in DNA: TGTGCCAGCAGCTTAGTGCCCCCGGGTGGCAATCAGCCCCAGCATTTT.

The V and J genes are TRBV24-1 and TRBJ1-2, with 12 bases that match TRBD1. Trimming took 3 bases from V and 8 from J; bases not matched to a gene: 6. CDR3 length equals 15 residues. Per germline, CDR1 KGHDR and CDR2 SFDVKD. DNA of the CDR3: TGTGCCACCAGTGATGGGGGACAGGGGGCGCAAGGCTACACCTTC. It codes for CATSDGGQGAQGYTF.

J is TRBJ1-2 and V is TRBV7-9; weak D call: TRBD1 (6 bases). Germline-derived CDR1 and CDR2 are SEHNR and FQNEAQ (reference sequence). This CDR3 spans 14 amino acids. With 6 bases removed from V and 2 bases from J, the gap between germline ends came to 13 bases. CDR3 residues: CASSRQAGNYGYTF. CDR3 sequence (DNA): TGTGCCAGCAGTCGACAGGCCGGAAACTATGGCTACACCTTC.

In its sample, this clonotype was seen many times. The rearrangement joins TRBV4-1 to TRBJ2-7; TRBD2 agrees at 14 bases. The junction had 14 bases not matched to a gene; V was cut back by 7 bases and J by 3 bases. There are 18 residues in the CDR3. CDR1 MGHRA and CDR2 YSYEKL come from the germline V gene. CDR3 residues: CASNVGGLAGAPNYEQYF. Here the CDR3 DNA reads TGCGCCAGCAACGTGGGGGGACTAGCGGGGGCCCCAAACTACGAGCAGTACTTC.

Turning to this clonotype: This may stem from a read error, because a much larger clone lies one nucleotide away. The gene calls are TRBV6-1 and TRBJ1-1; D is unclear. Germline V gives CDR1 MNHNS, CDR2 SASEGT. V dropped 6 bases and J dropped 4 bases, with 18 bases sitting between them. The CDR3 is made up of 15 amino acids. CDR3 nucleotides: TGTGCCAGCAGATGGAGGGCCGAGAGTGTCACTGAAGCTTTCTTT. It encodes CASRWRAESVTEAFF.

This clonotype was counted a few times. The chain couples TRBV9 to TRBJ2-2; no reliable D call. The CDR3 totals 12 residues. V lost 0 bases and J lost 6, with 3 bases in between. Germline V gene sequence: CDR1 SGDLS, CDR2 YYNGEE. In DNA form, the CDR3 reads TGTGCCAGCAGCGTAGGGCCCGGGGAGCTGTTTTTT. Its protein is CASSVGPGELFF. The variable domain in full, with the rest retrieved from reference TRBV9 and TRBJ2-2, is DSGVTQTPKHLITATGQRVTLRCSPRSGDLSVYWYQQSLDQGLQFLIQYYNGEERAKGNILERFSAQQFPDLHSELNLSSLELGDSALYFCASSVGPGELFFGEGSRLTVL.

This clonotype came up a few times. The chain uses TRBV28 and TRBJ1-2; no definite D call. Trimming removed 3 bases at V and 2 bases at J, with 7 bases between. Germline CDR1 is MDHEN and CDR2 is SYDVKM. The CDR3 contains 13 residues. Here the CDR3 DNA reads TGTGCCAGCAGTTTCCATCGAAACTATGGCTACACCTTC. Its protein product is CASSFHRNYGYTF.

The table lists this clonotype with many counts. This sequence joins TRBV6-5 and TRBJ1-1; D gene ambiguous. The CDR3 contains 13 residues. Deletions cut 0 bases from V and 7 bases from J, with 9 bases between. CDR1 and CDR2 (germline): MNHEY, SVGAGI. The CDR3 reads CASSYSRMVEAFF. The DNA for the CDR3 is TGTGCCAGCAGTTACTCCCGAATGGTTGAAGCTTTCTTT.

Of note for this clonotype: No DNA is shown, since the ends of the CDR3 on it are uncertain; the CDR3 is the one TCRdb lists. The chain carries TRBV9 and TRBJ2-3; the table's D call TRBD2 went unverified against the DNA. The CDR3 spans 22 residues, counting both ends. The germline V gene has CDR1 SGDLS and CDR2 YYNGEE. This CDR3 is CDSSFYICSARDPTISPDTQYF.

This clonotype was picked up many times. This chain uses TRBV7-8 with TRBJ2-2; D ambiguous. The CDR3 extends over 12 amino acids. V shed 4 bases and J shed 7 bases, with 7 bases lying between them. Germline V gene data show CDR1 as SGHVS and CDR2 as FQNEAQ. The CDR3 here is CASSSHVGELFF. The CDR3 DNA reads TGTGCCAGCAGCTCCCACGTCGGGGAGCTGTTTTTT.

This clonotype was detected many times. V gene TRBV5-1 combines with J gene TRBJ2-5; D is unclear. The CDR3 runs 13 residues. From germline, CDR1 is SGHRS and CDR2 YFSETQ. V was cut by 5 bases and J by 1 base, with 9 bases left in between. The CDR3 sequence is CASSVSAQETQYF. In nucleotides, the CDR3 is TGCGCCAGCAGTGTTAGTGCCCAAGAGACCCAGTACTTC.

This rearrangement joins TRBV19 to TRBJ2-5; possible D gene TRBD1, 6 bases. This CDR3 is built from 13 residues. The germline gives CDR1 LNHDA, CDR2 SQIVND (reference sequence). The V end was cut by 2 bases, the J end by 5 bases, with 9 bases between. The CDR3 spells CASSIQGTETQYF. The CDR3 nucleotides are TGTGCCAGTAGTATACAGGGGACGGAGACCCAGTACTTC. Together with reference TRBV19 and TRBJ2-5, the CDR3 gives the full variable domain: DGGITQSPKYLFRKEGQNVTLSCEQNLNHDAMYWYRQDPGQGLRLIYYSQIVNDFQKGDIAEGYSVSREKKESFPLTVTSAQKNPTAFYLCASSIQGTETQYFGPGTRLLVL.

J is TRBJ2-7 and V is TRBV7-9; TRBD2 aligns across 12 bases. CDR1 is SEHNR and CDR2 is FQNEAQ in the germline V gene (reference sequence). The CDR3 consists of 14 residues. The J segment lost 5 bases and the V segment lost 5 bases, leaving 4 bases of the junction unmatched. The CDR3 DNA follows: TGTGCCAGCAGCACTAGCGGGAGGTCCAACGAGCAGTACTTC. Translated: CASSTSGRSNEQYF.

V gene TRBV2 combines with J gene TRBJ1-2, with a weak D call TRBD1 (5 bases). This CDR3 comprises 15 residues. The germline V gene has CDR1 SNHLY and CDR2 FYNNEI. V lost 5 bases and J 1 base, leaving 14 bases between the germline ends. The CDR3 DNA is TGTGCCAGCAGTCTCCGGCAGGGTAGTAACTATGGCTACACCTTC. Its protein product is CASSLRQGSNYGYTF. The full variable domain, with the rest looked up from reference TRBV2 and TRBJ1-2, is EPEVTQTPSHQVTQMGQEVILRCVPISNHLYFYWYRQILGQKVEFLVSFYNNEISEKSEIFDDQFSVERPDGSNFTLKIRSTKLEDSAMYFCASSLRQGSNYGYTFGSGTRLTVV.

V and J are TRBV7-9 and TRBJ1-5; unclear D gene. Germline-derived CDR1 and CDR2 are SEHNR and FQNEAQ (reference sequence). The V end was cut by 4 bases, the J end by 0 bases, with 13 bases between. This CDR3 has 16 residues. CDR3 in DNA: TGTGCCAGCAGCTCCGAGGATTTACCTAGCAATCAGCCCCAGCATTTT. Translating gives CASSSEDLPSNQPQHF.

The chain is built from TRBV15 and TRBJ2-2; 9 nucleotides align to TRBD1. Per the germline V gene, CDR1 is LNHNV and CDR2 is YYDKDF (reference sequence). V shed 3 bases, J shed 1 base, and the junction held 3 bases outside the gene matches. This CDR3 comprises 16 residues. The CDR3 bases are TGTGCCACCAGCAGGGGGACAGGGAGGAACACCGGGGAGCTGTTTTTT. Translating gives CATSRGTGRNTGELFF.

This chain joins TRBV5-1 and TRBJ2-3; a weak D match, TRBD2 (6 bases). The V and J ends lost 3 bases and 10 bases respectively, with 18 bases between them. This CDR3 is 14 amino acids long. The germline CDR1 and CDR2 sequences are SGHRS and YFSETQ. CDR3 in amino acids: CASSYDGTSMAQYF. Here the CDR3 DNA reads TGCGCCAGCAGCTACGACGGAACTAGCATGGCGCAGTATTTT.

The CDR3 nucleotides are TGTGCCAGCAGCTTACCGGCGGGGGAGACGGAGCAGTTCTTC. Its translation: CASSLPAGETEQFF. The rearrangement joins TRBV7-9 to TRBJ2-1; 7 bases fit TRBD2. The CDR3 has 14 residues. CDR1 SEHNR and CDR2 FQNEAQ come from the germline V gene (reference sequence). Germline trimming cut 2 bases from V and 10 bases from J; bases unmatched to any gene: 8.

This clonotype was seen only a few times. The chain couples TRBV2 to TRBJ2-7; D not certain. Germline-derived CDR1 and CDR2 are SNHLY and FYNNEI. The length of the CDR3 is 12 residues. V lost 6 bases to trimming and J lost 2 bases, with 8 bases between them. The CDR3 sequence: CASRWMAYEQYF. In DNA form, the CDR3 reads TGTGCCAGCAGATGGATGGCCTACGAGCAGTACTTC.

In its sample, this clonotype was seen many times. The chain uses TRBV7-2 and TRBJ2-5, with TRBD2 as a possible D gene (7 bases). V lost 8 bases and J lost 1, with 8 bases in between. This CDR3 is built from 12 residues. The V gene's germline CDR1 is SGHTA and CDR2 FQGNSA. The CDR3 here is CASRGAQETQYF. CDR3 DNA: TGTGCCAGCCGGGGGGCCCAAGAGACCCAGTACTTC.

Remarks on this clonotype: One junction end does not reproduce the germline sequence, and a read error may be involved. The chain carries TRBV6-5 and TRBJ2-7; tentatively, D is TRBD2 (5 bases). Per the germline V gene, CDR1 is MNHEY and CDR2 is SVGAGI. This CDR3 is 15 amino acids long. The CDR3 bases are TGTTCCAGCAGTTACTCCCGGGGTACATCCTACGAGCAGTACTTC. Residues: CSSSYSRGTSYEQYF.